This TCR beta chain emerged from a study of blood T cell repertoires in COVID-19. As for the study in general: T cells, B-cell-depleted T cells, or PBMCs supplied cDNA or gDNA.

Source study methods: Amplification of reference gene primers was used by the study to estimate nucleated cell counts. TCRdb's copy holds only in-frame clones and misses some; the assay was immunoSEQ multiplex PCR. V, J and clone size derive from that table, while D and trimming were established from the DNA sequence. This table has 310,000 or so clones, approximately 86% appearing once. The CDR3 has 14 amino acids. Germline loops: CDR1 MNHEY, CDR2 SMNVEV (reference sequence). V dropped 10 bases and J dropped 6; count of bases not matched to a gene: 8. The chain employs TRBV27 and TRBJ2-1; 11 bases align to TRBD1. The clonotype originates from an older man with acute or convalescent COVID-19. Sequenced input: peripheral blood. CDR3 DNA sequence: TGTGCCACCCGGACAGGGGGCCTTGGCAATGAGCAGTTCTTC. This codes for CATRTGGLGNEQFF.